The rows below give T cell receptor beta chains drawn from one sample of a study of blood T cell repertoires in COVID-19. The table came from immunoSEQ multiplex PCR; TCRdb's copy has only in-frame clones and leaves some out. The repertoire consists of about 15,000 clones, with 76% occurring once and the leading ten covering 25% to 35%. Material for sequencing was peripheral blood. All receptors come from a man between 65 and 80 years old with active or convalescent COVID-19. Both conserved end residues are part of each CDR3. A D gene is named only where the DNA matches it firmly. Rows give clone size only sometimes, using once, few, many, or a class for an expanded clone.

d_call	v_call	j_call	clone_size	cdr3_aa	cdr3_nt
TRBD1	TRBV5-1	TRBJ1-4	NA	CASSLDRVAEKLFF	TGCGCCAGCAGTTTAGACAGGGTTGCGGAAAAACTGTTTTTT
TRBD1	TRBV7-9	TRBJ2-5	few	CASSLGQGVQETQYF	TGTGCCAGCAGCTTAGGACAGGGAGTACAAGAGACCCAGTACTTC
TRBD2	TRBV7-9	TRBJ2-6	NA	CASSLKAGSGANVLTF	TGTGCCAGCAGCTTAAAAGCGGGGTCTGGGGCCAACGTCCTGACTTTC
NA	TRBV19	TRBJ1-5	few	CASSIVGDSNQPQHF	TGTGCCAGTAGTATAGTAGGGGATAGCAATCAGCCCCAGCATTTT
TRBD1	TRBV7-2	TRBJ2-7	NA	CASSLGQGLFYEQYF	TGTGCCAGCAGCCTCGGACAGGGGTTATTCTACGAGCAGTACTTC
NA	TRBV7-2	TRBJ2-6	NA	CASSSDMRANVLTF	TGTGCCAGCAGCTCGGACATGAGGGCCAACGTCCTGACTTTC
NA	TRBV2	TRBJ2-7	NA	CASSPLYEQYF	TGTGCCAGCAGTCCTCTCTACGAGCAGTACTTC
NA	TRBV28	TRBJ2-7	NA	CASQRSTGFSYEQYF	TGTGCCAGCCAACGCTCGACAGGTTTCTCCTACGAGCAGTACTTC
NA	TRBV11-3	TRBJ2-1	NA	CASSLGSGRGLFF	TGTGCCAGCAGTCTTGGATCGGGGCGGGGACTGTTCTTC
TRBD2	TRBV5-1	TRBJ2-7	NA	CASSWEDSGGAFVSYEQYF	TGCGCCAGCAGCTGGGAAGATAGCGGGGGGGCCTTTGTATCCTACGAGCAGTACTTC
TRBD2	TRBV13	TRBJ2-7	NA	CASSRLAGSYEQYF	TGTGCCAGCAGCCGACTAGCGGGATCCTACGAGCAGTACTTC
TRBD2	TRBV7-6	TRBJ2-1	NA	CASSLGGSKYNEQFF	TGTGCCAGCAGCTTAGGCGGGAGTAAATACAATGAGCAGTTCTTC
NA	TRBV19	TRBJ2-1	few	CASSIPPGEQFF	TGTGCCAGTAGTATTCCCCCAGGGGAGCAGTTCTTC
NA	TRBV10-3	TRBJ1-2	NA	CATYNGNYGYTF	TGTGCCACGTATAACGGGAACTATGGCTACACCTTC
NA	TRBV2	TRBJ1-2	NA	CASSVTEYGYTF	TGTGCCAGCAGTGTGACAGAGTATGGCTACACCTTC
TRBD1	TRBV5-1	TRBJ2-2	NA	CASSQGTTGELFF	TGCGCTTCCTCACAGGGGACGACCGGGGAGCTGTTTTTT
NA	TRBV23-1	TRBJ2-3	once	CASSKGREDTDTQYF	TGCGCCAGCAGCAAGGGCAGGGAAGACACAGATACGCAGTATTTT
TRBD1	TRBV28	TRBJ1-1	NA	CASSLWTGRLAEAFF	TGTGCCAGCAGTTTATGGACAGGGAGGTTGGCTGAAGCTTTCTTT
TRBD1	TRBV19	TRBJ1-2	NA	CASSPGQGNGYTF	TGTGCCAGTAGCCCGGGACAGGGAAATGGCTACACCTTC
NA	TRBV18	TRBJ2-5	NA	CASSPGGIRETQYF	TGTGCCAGCTCACCAGGGGGCATTCGGGAGACCCAGTACTTC
TRBD2	TRBV28	TRBJ2-2	NA	CASRTLPGLAGGPGELFF	TGTGCCAGCAGGACTCTTCCAGGACTAGCGGGAGGGCCAGGGGAGCTGTTTTTT
NA	TRBV3-1/TRBV3-2	TRBJ2-3	NA	CASSPMRFPNTQYF	TGTGCCAGCAGCCCCATGCGGTTTCCTAATACGCAGTATTTT
NA	TRBV2	TRBJ1-1	NA	CASSEWGGDTEAFF	TGTGCCAGCAGTGAATGGGGCGGGGACACTGAAGCTTTCTTT
TRBD1	TRBV10-2	TRBJ2-3	NA	CASRTDRGTDTQYF	TGCGCCAGCAGGACGGACAGGGGGACAGATACGCAGTATTTT
TRBD2	TRBV2	TRBJ2-1	NA	CASSAPGLAGRGEQFF	TGTGCCAGCAGTGCTCCGGGACTAGCGGGACGGGGTGAGCAGTTCTTC
NA	TRBV19	TRBJ1-1	NA	CASSPTGGRGEAFF	TGTGCCAGTAGTCCGACCGGGGGGCGCGGTGAAGCTTTCTTT
NA	TRBV29-1	TRBJ1-1	NA	CSVDHRDIPNTEAFF	TGCAGCGTTGACCATCGGGACATTCCGAACACTGAAGCTTTCTTT
NA	TRBV12-3/TRBV12-4	TRBJ1-1	NA	CASSLQANTEAFF	TGTGCCAGCAGTTTACAGGCGAACACTGAAGCTTTCTTT
NA	TRBV18	TRBJ2-5	NA	CASSPGHGGETQYF	TGTGCCAGCTCACCAGGCCACGGAGGGGAGACCCAGTACTTC
TRBD2	TRBV28	TRBJ2-7	NA	CASSASGPPLYEQYF	TGTGCCAGCAGCGCTAGCGGGCCTCCTCTCTACGAGCAGTACTTC
TRBD2	TRBV5-1	TRBJ2-1	once	CASRLSGGSSYNEQFF	TGCGCCAGCAGGCTCAGCGGGGGAAGCTCCTACAATGAGCAGTTCTTC
NA	TRBV19	TRBJ1-1	NA	CASSIEQGNTEAFF	TGTGCCAGTAGTATAGAGCAGGGGAACACTGAAGCTTTCTTT
TRBD1	TRBV10-1	TRBJ2-1	NA	CASILSGTGDNEQFF	TGCGCCAGCATCCTCAGCGGGACAGGGGACAATGAGCAGTTCTTC
NA	TRBV7-2	TRBJ2-3	few	CASSFPGQTTQYF	TGTGCCAGCAGCTTCCCTGGACAAACTACGCAGTATTTT
TRBD1	TRBV30	TRBJ2-3	few	CASTGFGDTQYF	TGTGCCTCGACAGGGTTTGGAGATACGCAGTATTTT
NA	TRBV6-1	TRBJ2-7	NA	CASSEASGYEQYF	TGTGCCAGCAGTGAAGCGTCGGGCTACGAGCAGTACTTC
TRBD2	TRBV7-9	TRBJ2-3	NA	CASSFGGRAGTHTQYF	TGTGCCAGCAGCTTCGGTGGGAGGGCCGGAACGCATACGCAGTATTTT
NA	TRBV21-1	TRBJ1-6	NA	CASSRDSNRENSPLHF	TGTGCCAGCAGCCGGGACAGCAACCGGGAAAATTCACCCCTCCACTTT
TRBD1	TRBV18	TRBJ1-1	NA	CASSPTGGNAEAFF	TGTGCCAGCTCACCGACAGGGGGGAATGCGGAAGCTTTCTTT
TRBD2	TRBV28	TRBJ2-7	NA	CASSLDSGRSEQYF	TGTGCCAGCAGTTTAGACAGCGGGAGAAGCGAGCAGTACTTC
TRBD1	TRBV6-2/TRBV6-3	TRBJ2-7	NA	CASSAAGQGLYEQYF	TGTGCCAGCAGTGCCGCGGGACAGGGGCTCTACGAGCAGTACTTC
TRBD1	TRBV30	TRBJ2-1	NA	CAWKDRGYNEQFF	TGTGCCTGGAAAGACAGGGGTTACAATGAGCAGTTCTTC
NA	TRBV5-8	TRBJ1-5	NA	CASSLGHRSNQPQHF	TGTGCCAGCAGCTTGGGGCACAGAAGCAATCAGCCCCAGCATTTT
TRBD1	TRBV7-2	TRBJ1-1	once	CASSGQGAGTEAFF	TGTGCCAGCAGCGGACAGGGGGCGGGGACTGAAGCTTTCTTT
TRBD1	TRBV30	TRBJ1-4	NA	CAWSAGTGGEKLFF	TGTGCCTGGAGTGCCGGGACAGGGGGTGAAAAACTGTTTTTT
TRBD2	TRBV29-1	TRBJ2-3	NA	CSAESGGPSQDTQYF	TGCAGCGCGGAGAGCGGGGGGCCCTCCCAAGATACGCAGTATTTT
NA	TRBV15	TRBJ1-6	NA	CATSWDGPPRGTLHF	TGTGCCACCAGCTGGGACGGCCCGCCTCGGGGGACCCTCCACTTT
TRBD1	TRBV5-1	TRBJ2-7	few	CASSLEPGTGGDEQYF	TGCGCCAGCAGCTTGGAACCCGGGACAGGGGGGGACGAGCAGTACTTC
TRBD2	TRBV3-1/TRBV3-2	TRBJ2-3	NA	CASSALAGGADTQYF	TGTGCCAGCAGCGCGCTAGCGGGAGGTGCAGATACGCAGTATTTT
NA	TRBV5-5	TRBJ2-6	NA	CASGQISGANVLTF	TGTGCCAGCGGCCAGATATCTGGGGCCAACGTCCTGACTTTC